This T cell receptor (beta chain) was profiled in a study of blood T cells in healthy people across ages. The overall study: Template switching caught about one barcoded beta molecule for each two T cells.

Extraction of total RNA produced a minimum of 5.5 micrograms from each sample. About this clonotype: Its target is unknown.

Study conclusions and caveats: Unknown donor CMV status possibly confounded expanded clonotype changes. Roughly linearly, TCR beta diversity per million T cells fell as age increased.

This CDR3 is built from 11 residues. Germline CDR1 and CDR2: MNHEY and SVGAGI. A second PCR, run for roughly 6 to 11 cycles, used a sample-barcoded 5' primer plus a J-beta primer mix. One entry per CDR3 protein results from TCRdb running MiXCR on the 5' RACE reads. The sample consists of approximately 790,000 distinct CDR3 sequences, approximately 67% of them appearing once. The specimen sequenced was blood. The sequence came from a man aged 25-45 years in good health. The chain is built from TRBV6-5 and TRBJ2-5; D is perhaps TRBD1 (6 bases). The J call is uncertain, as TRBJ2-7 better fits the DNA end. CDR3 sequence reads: CAIQGPTEQYF. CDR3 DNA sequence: TGTGCCATACAGGGTCCCACCGAGCAGTACTTC.